In this sample, the clone carrying this TCR beta chain turned up many times. TCRdb redid the calling of the 5' RACE reads with MiXCR, one entry per CDR3 protein. The table has a few hundred thousand distinct CDR3 sequences, around 4.1% seen once. This record comes from a study of T cells after yellow fever vaccination. In the study overall: Fractions containing few cells were prepared with SMART-Seq v4 Ultra Low Input.

The CDR3 is 14 residues long. The V and J ends lost 1 base and 4 bases respectively, with 10 bases between them. Germline CDR1 is SGHTA and CDR2 is FQGNSA. The clonotype originates from a man aged 18 to 29 who received the YFV17D yellow fever vaccine. Sample: PBMCs, taken 5 days after the yellow fever booster vaccination. This chain links TRBV7-2 with TRBJ2-5; D could derive from TRBD1 or TRBD2 (6 bases each). Here the CDR3 reads CASSLGGGPETQYF. The DNA of the CDR3 is TGTGCCAGCAGCTTAGGTGGGGGGCCAGAGACCCAGTACTTC. Together with reference TRBV7-2 and TRBJ2-5, the CDR3 gives the full variable domain: GAGVSQSPSNKVTEKGKDVELRCDPISGHTALYWYRQSLGQGLEFLIYFQGNSAPDKSGLPSDRFSAERTGGSVSTLTIQRTQQEDSAVYLCASSLGGGPETQYFGPGTRLLVL.